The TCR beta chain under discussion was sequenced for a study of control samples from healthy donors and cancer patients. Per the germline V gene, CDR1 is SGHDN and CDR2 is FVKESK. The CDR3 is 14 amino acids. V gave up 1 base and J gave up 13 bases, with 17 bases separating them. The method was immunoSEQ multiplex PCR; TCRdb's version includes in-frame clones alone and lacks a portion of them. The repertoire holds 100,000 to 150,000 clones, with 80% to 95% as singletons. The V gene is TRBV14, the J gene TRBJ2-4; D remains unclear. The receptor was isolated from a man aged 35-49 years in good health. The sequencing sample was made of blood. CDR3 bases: TGTGCCAGCAGCCAAGCCCTCGCAGAGGCCCGACAGTACTTC. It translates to CASSQALAEARQYF.